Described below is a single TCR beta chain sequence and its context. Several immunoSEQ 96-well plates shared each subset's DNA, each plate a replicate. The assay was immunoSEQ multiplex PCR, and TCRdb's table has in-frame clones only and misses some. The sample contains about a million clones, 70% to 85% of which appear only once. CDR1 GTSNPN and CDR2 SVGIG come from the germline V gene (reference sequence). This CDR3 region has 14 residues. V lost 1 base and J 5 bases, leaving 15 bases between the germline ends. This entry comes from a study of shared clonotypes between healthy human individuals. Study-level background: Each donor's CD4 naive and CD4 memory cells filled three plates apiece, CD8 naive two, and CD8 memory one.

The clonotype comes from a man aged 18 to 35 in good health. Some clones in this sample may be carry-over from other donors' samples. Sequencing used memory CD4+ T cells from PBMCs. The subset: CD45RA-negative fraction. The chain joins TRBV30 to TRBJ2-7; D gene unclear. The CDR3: CAWSEQGRRHEQYF. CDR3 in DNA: TGTGCCTGGAGTGAGCAAGGGCGAAGGCACGAGCAGTACTTC.